Shown below are 11 T cell receptor beta chains from a single sample sequenced in a study of cytomegalovirus exposure and HLA in healthy donors. The study ran its PCR with 60 Vbeta and 13 Jbeta primers. TCRdb's table, derived via immunoSEQ multiplex PCR, lists solely in-frame clones and lacks some. The sample includes over 100,000 clones, roughly 80% seen only once; the top ten take about 1.7%. The sequenced sample was PBMCs. The receptor source for this set is a middle-aged woman in good health and CMV-seronegative.

As regards this clone: Other DNA sequences in the same sample also yield this CDR3. V usage is TRBV6-5 and J usage is TRBJ2-1, with a weak D call TRBD1 (5 bases). Germline V gene lookup returns CDR1 MNHEY and CDR2 SVGAGI. This CDR3 spans 15 amino acids. With 6 bases removed from V and 7 bases from J, the gap between germline ends came to 19 bases. The CDR3 sequence is CASRSPSRGGNEQFF. CDR3 sequence (DNA): TGTGCCAGCAGATCTCCCAGTAGGGGCGGAAATGAGCAGTTCTTC.

This clone showed up just a few times. The chain's CDR3 is CASSLPGQGADTQYF. The CDR3 coding sequence is TGTGCCAGCAGCTTGCCCGGACAGGGCGCAGATACGCAGTATTTT. The chain is built from TRBV28 and TRBJ2-3; 8 bases map to TRBD1. The CDR3 loop spans 15 amino acids. Germline trimming cut 6 bases from V and 4 bases from J; bases unmatched to any gene: 9. Germline CDR1 MDHEN, CDR2 SYDVKM.

V is TRBV4-1 and J is TRBJ2-7, with a weak D call TRBD1 (6 bases). The V end lost 0 bases, the J end lost 2 bases, and 11 bases lay between the germline ends. The CDR3 is made up of 15 amino acids. CDR1 MGHRA and CDR2 YSYEKL come from the germline V gene. DNA of the CDR3: TGCGCCAGCAGCCAAGATCAGGGGACCACCTACGAGCAGTACTTC. Protein sequence: CASSQDQGTTYEQYF.

This chain links TRBV7-2 with TRBJ2-7; D is possibly TRBD2 (7 bases). The CDR3 runs to 14 residues. Between the trimmed V and J ends, which lost 2 bases and 2 bases, there was a span of 10 bases. Germline V gene lookup returns CDR1 SGHTA and CDR2 FQGNSA. CDR3 DNA: TGTGCCAGCAGCTTAAGGGGGGGAACCTACGAGCAGTACTTC. Translating gives CASSLRGGTYEQYF.

This clone was counted only a few times. This chain connects TRBV4-3 to TRBJ2-1; 10 bases line up with TRBD1. The CDR3 contains 16 residues. Losses at the gene ends were 0 bases for V and 2 bases for J; bases not matched to a gene: 1. Germline CDR1 and CDR2: LGHNA and YSLEER. The CDR3: CASSQEGQGTYNEQFF. The CDR3 nucleotides read TGCGCCAGCAGCCAAGAGGGACAGGGGACCTACAATGAGCAGTTCTTC.

V is TRBV5-4 and J is TRBJ2-2; tentative D call: TRBD2 (6 bases). The CDR3 consists of 13 residues. Germline V gene data show CDR1 as SGHNT and CDR2 as YYREEE (reference sequence). V was cut by 10 bases and J by 4 bases, with 14 bases left in between. The CDR3 DNA sequence: TGTGCCTGCCCCCAGGAGGGCACCGGGGAGCTGTTTTTT. Amino acids: CACPQEGTGELFF. Full variable domain (rest looked up from reference TRBV5-4 and TRBJ2-2): ETGVTQSPTHLIKTRGQQVTLRCSSQSGHNTVSWYQQALGQGPQFIFQYYREEENGRGNFPPRFSGLQFPNYSSELNVNALELDDSALYLCACPQEGTGELFFGEGSRLTVL.

The gene calls are TRBV30 and TRBJ2-5; 7 positions agree with TRBD1. V lost 3 bases and J lost 3; bases outside the gene matches: 7. Germline CDR1 reads GTSNPN; CDR2 reads SVGIG (reference sequence). This CDR3 has 14 residues. The DNA of the CDR3 is TGTGCCTGGAGAGTGACAGGGTCGAAAGAGACCCAGTACTTC. Translating gives CAWRVTGSKETQYF.

The gene calls are TRBV6-5 and TRBJ1-1; TRBD1 is a possible D gene (5 bases). Trimming cost V 11 bases and J 5 bases, with 15 bases left between them. The germline V gene has CDR1 MNHEY and CDR2 SVGAGI. CDR3 length equals 12 residues. The CDR3 DNA reads as TGTGCCGTTAACAGGCGAGGAACTGAAGCTTTCTTT. Translating gives CAVNRRGTEAFF.

This chain joins TRBV28 and TRBJ2-7; TRBD2 matches at 11 bases. With V trimmed by 5 bases and J by 7 bases, 10 bases remained unmatched. CDR3 size: 15 residues. Germline V gene lookup returns CDR1 MDHEN and CDR2 SYDVKM. For the CDR3, the DNA is TGTGCCAGCAGTCCGCAACTAGCGGGAGCGGGGGAGCAGTACTTC. This gives the protein CASSPQLAGAGEQYF.

The chain combines TRBV28 with TRBJ1-1, with 8 bases matching TRBD1. The V gene's germline CDR1 is MDHEN and CDR2 SYDVKM. With V trimmed by 2 bases and J by 10 bases, 9 bases remained unmatched. The CDR3 runs 14 residues. The DNA of the CDR3 is TGTGCCAGCAGTTTAACAGGGGGTGGGTTAGGAGCTTTCTTT. It specifies CASSLTGGGLGAFF. Drawing the rest from reference TRBV28 and TRBJ1-1, the complete variable domain is DVKVTQSSRYLVKRTGEKVFLECVQDMDHENMFWYRQDPGLGLRLIYFSYDVKMKEKGDIPEGYSVSREKKERFSLILESASTNQTSMYLCASSLTGGGLGAFFGQGTRLTVV.

Regarding this clone: Germline is not matched at one junction end, which may reflect a read error. The rearrangement links TRBV7-7 to TRBJ2-1; TRBD2 might be the D (6 bases). This CDR3 is built from 14 residues. Per the germline V gene, CDR1 is SSHAT and CDR2 is FNYEAQ (reference sequence). The CDR3 reads CASSLGGNQNEQFF. CDR3 coding DNA: TGTGCTAGCAGCTTAGGCGGGAACCAGAATGAGCAGTTCTTC.